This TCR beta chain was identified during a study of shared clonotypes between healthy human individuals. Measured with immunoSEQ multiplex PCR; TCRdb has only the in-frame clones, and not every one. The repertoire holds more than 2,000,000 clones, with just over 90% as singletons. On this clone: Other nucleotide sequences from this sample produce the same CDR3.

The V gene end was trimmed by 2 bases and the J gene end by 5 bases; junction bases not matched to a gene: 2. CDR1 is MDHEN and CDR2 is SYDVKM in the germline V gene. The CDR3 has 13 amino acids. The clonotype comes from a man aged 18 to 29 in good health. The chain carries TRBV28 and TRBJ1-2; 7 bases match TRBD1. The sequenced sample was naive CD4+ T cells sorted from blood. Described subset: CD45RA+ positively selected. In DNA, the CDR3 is TGTGCCAGCAGTTTACAACAGGGGTATGGCTACACCTTC. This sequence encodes CASSLQQGYGYTF.